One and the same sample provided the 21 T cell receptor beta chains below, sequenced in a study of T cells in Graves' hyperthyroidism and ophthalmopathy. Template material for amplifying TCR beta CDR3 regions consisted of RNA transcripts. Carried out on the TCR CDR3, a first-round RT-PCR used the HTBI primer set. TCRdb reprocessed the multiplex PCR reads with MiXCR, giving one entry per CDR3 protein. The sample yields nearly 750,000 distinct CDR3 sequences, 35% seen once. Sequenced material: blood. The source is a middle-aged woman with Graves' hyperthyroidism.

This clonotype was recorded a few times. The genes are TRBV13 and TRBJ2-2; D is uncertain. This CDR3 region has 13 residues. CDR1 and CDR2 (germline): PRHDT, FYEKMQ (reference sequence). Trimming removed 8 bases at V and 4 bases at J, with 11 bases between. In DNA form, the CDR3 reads TGTGCCAGCCACGGGTGGGGCACCGGGGAGCTGTTTTTT. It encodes CASHGWGTGELFF. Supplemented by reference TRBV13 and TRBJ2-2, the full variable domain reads AAGVIQSPRHLIKEKRETATLKCYPIPRHDTVYWYQQGPGQDPQFLISFYEKMQSDKGSIPDRFSAQQFSDYHSELNMSSLELGDSALYFCASHGWGTGELFFGEGSRLTVL.

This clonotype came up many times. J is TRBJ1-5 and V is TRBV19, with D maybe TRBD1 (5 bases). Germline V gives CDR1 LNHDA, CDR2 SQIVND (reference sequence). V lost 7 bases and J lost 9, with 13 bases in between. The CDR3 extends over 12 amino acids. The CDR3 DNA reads TGTGCCAGTATTCAGGGCTTCGGGCCCCAGCATTTT. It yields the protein CASIQGFGPQHF.

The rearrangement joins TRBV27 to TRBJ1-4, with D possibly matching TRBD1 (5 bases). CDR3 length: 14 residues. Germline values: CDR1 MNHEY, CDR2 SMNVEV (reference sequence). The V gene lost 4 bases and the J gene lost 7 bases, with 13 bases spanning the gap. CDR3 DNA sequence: TGTGCCAGCAGTTCAGGGATGTATGGTGAAAAACTGTTTTTT. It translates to CASSSGMYGEKLFF.

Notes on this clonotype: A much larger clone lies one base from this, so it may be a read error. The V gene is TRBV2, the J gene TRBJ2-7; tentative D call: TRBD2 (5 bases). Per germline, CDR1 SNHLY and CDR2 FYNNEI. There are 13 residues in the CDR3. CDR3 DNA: TGTGCCAGCACCGACGGACTCTCCTACGAGCAGCACTTC. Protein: CASTDGLSYEQHF.

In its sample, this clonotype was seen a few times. This CDR3 reads CASSYFRGTDLSYEQYF. The CDR3 region has the DNA TGTGCCAGCAGTTACTTTCGAGGGACGGATCTTTCCTACGAGCAGTACTTC. V gene TRBV6-5 combines with J gene TRBJ2-7; D may correspond to TRBD1 or TRBD2 (5 bases each). Trimming removed 1 base from V and 1 base from J, with 17 bases in between. This CDR3 region has 17 residues. Germline CDR1 is MNHEY and CDR2 is SVGAGI.

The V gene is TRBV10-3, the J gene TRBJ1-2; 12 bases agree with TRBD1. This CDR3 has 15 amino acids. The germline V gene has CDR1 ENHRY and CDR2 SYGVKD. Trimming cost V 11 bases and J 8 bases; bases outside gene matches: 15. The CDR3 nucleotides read TGTGCCCTTACCACGCCGGGACAGGGGGCTGGCGGCTACACCTTC. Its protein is CALTTPGQGAGGYTF.

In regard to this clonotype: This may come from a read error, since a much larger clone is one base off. CDR3 nucleotides: TGCAGTGCTAGAGATCTCCGGACAGGGAACCATGGCTACACCTTC. Encoded protein: CSARDLRTGNHGYTF. The rearrangement links TRBV20-1 to TRBJ1-2, with 8 bases that match TRBD1. This CDR3 region has 15 residues. Germline loops: CDR1 DFQATT, CDR2 SNEGSKA (reference sequence). Trimming cost V 0 bases and J 6 bases; bases outside gene matches: 9.

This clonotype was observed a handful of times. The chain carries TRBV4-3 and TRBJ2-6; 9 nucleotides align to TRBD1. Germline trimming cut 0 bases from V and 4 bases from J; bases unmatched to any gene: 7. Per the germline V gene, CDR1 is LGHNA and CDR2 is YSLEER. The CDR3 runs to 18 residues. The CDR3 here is CASSQDRGDRVGANVLTF. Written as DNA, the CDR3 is TGCGCCAGCAGCCAAGATCGAGGGGACAGGGTCGGGGCCAACGTCCTGACTTTC.

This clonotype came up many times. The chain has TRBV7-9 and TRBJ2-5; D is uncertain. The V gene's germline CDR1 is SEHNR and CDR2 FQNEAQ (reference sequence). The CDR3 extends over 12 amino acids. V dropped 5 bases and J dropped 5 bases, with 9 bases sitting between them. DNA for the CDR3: TGTGCCAGCAGCAAGCCGACTGAGACCCAGTACTTC. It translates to CASSKPTETQYF.

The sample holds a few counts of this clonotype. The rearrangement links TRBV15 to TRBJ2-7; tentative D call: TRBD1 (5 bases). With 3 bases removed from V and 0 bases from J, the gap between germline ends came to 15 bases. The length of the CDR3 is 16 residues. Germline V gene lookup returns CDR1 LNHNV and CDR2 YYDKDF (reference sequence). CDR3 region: CATSSLNTGPSYEQYF. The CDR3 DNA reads TGTGCCACCAGCAGCTTAAATACAGGACCCTCCTACGAGCAGTACTTC.

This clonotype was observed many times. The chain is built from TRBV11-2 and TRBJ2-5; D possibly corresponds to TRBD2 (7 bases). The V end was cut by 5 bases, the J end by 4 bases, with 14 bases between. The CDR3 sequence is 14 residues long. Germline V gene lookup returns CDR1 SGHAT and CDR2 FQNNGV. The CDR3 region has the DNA TGTGCCAGCAGCGTACGAGGGGGGGGAGAGACCCAGTACTTC. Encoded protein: CASSVRGGGETQYF. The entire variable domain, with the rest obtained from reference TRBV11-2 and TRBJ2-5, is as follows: EAGVAQSPRYKIIEKRQSVAFWCNPISGHATLYWYQQILGQGPKLLIQFQNNGVVDDSQLPKDRFSAERLKGVDSTLKIQPAKLEDSAVYLCASSVRGGGETQYFGPGTRLLVL.

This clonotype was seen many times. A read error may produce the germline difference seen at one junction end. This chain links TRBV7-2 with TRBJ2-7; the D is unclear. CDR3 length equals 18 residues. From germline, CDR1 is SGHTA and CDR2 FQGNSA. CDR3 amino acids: CASSQDTVRYLRIHEQYF. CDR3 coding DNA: TGCGCCAGCAGCCAAGATACAGTCCGATACCTTCGAATCCACGAGCAGTACTTC.

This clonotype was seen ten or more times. CDR3 region: CASGDGGFTEAFF. The CDR3 DNA follows: TGTGCCAGCGGCGACGGAGGGTTCACTGAAGCTTTCTTT. This sequence joins TRBV12-3 or TRBV12-4 and TRBJ1-1; D gene unclear. The V gene lost 8 bases and the J gene lost 4 bases, with 14 bases spanning the gap. CDR3 length: 13 amino acids.

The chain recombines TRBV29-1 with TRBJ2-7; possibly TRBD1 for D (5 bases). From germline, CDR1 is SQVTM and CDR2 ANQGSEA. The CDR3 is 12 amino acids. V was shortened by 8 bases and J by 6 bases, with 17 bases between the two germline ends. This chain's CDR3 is CSSFARVGEQYF. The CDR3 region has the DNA TGCAGCAGTTTCGCCAGGGTGGGCGAGCAGTACTTC.

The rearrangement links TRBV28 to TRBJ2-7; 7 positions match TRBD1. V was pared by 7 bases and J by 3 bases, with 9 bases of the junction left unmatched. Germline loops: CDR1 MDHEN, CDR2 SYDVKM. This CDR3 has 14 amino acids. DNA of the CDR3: TGTGCCAGCACTCTGGGAAGGGGGCACTACGAGCAGTACTTC. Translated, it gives CASTLGRGHYEQYF. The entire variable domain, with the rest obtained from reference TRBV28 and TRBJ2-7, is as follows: DVKVTQSSRYLVKRTGEKVFLECVQDMDHENMFWYRQDPGLGLRLIYFSYDVKMKEKGDIPEGYSVSREKKERFSLILESASTNQTSMYLCASTLGRGHYEQYFGPGTRLTVT.

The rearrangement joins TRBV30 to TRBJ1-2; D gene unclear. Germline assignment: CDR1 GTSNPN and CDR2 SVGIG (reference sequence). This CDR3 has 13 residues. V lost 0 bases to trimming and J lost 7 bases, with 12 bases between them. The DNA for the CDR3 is TGTGCCTGGAGTGTAAAGGGAGGAGCTGGCTACACCTTC. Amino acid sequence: CAWSVKGGAGYTF.

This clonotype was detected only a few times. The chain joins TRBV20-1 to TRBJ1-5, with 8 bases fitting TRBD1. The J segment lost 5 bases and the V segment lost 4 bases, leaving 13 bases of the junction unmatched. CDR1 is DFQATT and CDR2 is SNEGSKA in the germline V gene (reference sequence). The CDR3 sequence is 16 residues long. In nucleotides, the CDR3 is TGCAGTGCTACTAAACTGACAGGGGATTGGGATCAGCCCCAGCATTTT. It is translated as CSATKLTGDWDQPQHF.

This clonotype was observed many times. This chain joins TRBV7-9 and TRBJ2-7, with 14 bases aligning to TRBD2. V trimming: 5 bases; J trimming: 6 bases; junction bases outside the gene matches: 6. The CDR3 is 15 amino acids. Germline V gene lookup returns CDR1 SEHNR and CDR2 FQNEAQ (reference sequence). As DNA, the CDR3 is TGTGCCAGCAGCCCGACTAGCGGGAGGGCCGGCGAGCAGTACTTC. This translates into CASSPTSGRAGEQYF.

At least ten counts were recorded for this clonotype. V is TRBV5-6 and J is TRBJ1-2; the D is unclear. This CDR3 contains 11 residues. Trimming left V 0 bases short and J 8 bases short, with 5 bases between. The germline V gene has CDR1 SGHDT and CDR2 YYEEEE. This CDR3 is CASSLARGYTF. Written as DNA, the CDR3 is TGTGCCAGCAGCTTGGCAAGGGGCTACACCTTC.

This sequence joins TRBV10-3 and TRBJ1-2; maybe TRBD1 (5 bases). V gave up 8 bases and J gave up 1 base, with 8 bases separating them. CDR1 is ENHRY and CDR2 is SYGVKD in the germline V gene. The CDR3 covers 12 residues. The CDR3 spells CAIGAGNYGYTF. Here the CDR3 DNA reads TGTGCCATCGGGGCGGGTAACTATGGCTACACCTTC.

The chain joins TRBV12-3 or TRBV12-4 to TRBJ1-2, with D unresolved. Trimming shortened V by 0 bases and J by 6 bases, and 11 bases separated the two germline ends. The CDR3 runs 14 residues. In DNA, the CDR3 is TGTGCCAGCAGTTTAGCGCAGGATTCGGATGGCTACACCTTC. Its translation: CASSLAQDSDGYTF.